Listed here are 17 T cell receptor beta chains from one sample, sequenced in a study of blood T cells in healthy people across ages. Next came a second PCR, run for about 6 to 11 cycles, which used a sample-barcoded 5' primer along with a J-beta primer mix. MiXCR, run by TCRdb on the 5' RACE reads, gives a single entry per CDR3 protein. This sample carries 800,000 or so distinct CDR3 sequences, approximately 25% of them seen once, and the ten largest clones take 3.7%. The same sample was also studied in work on T cells of mothers and their children.

Input material: blood. These receptors were collected from a boy between 5 and 17 years old in good health.

This clonotype was found a few times. This chain links TRBV28 with TRBJ2-7; 7 bases line up with TRBD1. V gave up 4 bases and J gave up 5 bases; unmatched junction bases: 11. This CDR3 spans 15 amino acids. Germline V gene sequence: CDR1 MDHEN, CDR2 SYDVKM. CDR3 protein: CASSSRGQRMDEQYF. Written as DNA, the CDR3 is TGTGCCAGCAGTTCCCGGGGACAGCGGATGGACGAGCAGTACTTC.

The chain carries TRBV7-2 and TRBJ1-1; 7 bases are shared with TRBD1. V trimming: 7 bases; J trimming: 0 bases; junction bases outside the gene matches: 5. The CDR3 is 14 residues long. Per germline, CDR1 SGHTA and CDR2 FQGNSA. CDR3 sequence reads: CASTGGRMNTEAFF. The CDR3 DNA reads TGTGCCAGCACAGGGGGGAGGATGAACACTGAAGCTTTCTTT. The whole variable domain, remainder taken from reference TRBV7-2 and TRBJ1-1, is GAGVSQSPSNKVTEKGKDVELRCDPISGHTALYWYRQSLGQGLEFLIYFQGNSAPDKSGLPSDRFSAERTGGSVSTLTIQRTQQEDSAVYLCASTGGRMNTEAFFGQGTRLTVV.

The chain joins TRBV6-2 or TRBV6-3 to TRBJ1-2; D may be TRBD1 (5 bases). Germline V gene data show CDR1 as MNHEY and CDR2 as SVGEGT. CDR3 length equals 11 residues. Deletions cut 4 bases from V and 8 bases from J, with 8 bases between. CDR3 protein: CASSSREGYTF. The CDR3 DNA sequence: TGTGCCAGCAGTTCCAGGGAGGGCTACACCTTC.

The rearrangement uses TRBV5-5 and TRBJ2-3; D unresolved. This CDR3 spans 14 amino acids. Germline CDR1 reads SGHKS; CDR2 reads YYEKEE (reference sequence). The V and J ends lost 3 bases and 5 bases respectively, with 13 bases between them. Here the CDR3 reads CASSYWPSGDTQYF. Here the CDR3 DNA reads TGTGCCAGCAGCTACTGGCCGAGTGGAGATACGCAGTATTTT.

This clonotype appeared a few times. CDR3 region: CASSLTLTGSYNEQFF. The CDR3, as DNA: TGTGCCAGCAGTTTAACCCTAACGGGAAGCTACAATGAGCAGTTCTTC. The chain recombines TRBV27 with TRBJ2-1; TRBD2 might be the D (5 bases). The CDR3 contains 16 residues. V gave up 2 bases and J gave up 3 bases, with 14 bases separating them. CDR1 is MNHEY, CDR2 SMNVEV, per germline (reference sequence).

A few counts support this clonotype. The CDR3: CSASAGPGGYTF. The CDR3 DNA reads as TGCAGTGCTAGTGCAGGGCCCGGTGGCTACACCTTC. The rearrangement joins TRBV20-1 to TRBJ1-2; weak D call: TRBD1 (5 bases). This CDR3 comprises 12 residues. Trimming removed 3 bases at V and 7 bases at J, with 12 bases between. In germline, CDR1 is DFQATT, CDR2 SNEGSKA (reference sequence).

CDR3 nucleotide sequence: TGTGCCAGCAGCTTAGGGGAAGGGCGTCAGCCCCAGCATTTT. As protein: CASSLGEGRQPQHF. This sequence joins TRBV7-9 and TRBJ1-5; D gene unclear. The CDR3 loop spans 14 amino acids. CDR1 SEHNR and CDR2 FQNEAQ come from the germline V gene (reference sequence). Trimming shortened V by 1 base and J by 6 bases, and 10 bases separated the two germline ends. The variable domain in full, with the rest retrieved from reference TRBV7-9 and TRBJ1-5, is DTGVSQNPRHKITKRGQNVTFRCDPISEHNRLYWYRQTLGQGPEFLTYFQNEAQLEKSRLLSDRFSAERPKGSFSTLEIQRTEQGDSAMYLCASSLGEGRQPQHFGDGTRLSIL.

CDR3 sequence: CASSLTPGEGYEQYF. CDR3 sequence (DNA): TGTGCCAGCAGCCTCACGCCAGGGGAGGGTTACGAGCAGTACTTC. The chain employs TRBV7-8 and TRBJ2-7; possibly TRBD2 for D (7 bases). The germline gives CDR1 SGHVS, CDR2 FQNEAQ. There are 15 residues in the CDR3. V was trimmed by 5 bases and J by 4 bases, leaving 18 bases between them.

The V gene is TRBV25-1, the J gene TRBJ1-4; 7 positions agree with TRBD1. The V gene end was trimmed by 5 bases and the J gene end by 3 bases; junction bases not matched to a gene: 3. The CDR3 totals 14 residues. Germline V lookup: CDR1 MGHDK, CDR2 SYGVNS. CDR3 in amino acids: CASSWTGSNEKLFF. CDR3 nucleotide sequence: TGTGCCAGCAGTTGGACAGGATCTAATGAAAAACTGTTTTTT.

This clonotype was recorded a few times. The chain carries TRBV27 and TRBJ2-3, with 8 nucleotides matching TRBD1. V trimming: 4 bases; J trimming: 0 bases; junction bases outside the gene matches: 6. CDR1 MNHEY and CDR2 SMNVEV come from the germline V gene (reference sequence). The CDR3 has 16 residues. CDR3 sequence reads: CASSSSGTGSTDTQYF. The CDR3, as DNA: TGTGCCAGCAGTTCCTCCGGGACAGGAAGCACAGATACGCAGTATTTT.

This clonotype showed up just a few times. This chain joins TRBV12-3 or TRBV12-4 and TRBJ2-5, with TRBD2 identical over 7 bases. Losses at the gene ends were 8 bases for V and 4 bases for J; bases not matched to a gene: 16. This CDR3 region has 16 residues. The CDR3 sequence is CASGTLSAGGGETQYF. CDR3 sequence (DNA): TGTGCCAGCGGCACTTTAAGCGCTGGGGGGGGAGAGACCCAGTACTTC.

The chain combines TRBV12-3 or TRBV12-4 with TRBJ2-1; D possibly corresponds to TRBD1 (5 bases). Trimming cost V 10 bases and J 5 bases, with 18 bases left between them. The CDR3 has 14 amino acids. The chain's CDR3 is CATTNGARDNEQFF. Here the CDR3 DNA reads TGTGCCACCACTAATGGGGCCCGGGACAATGAGCAGTTCTTC.

This clonotype showed up just a few times. V usage is TRBV4-2 and J usage is TRBJ2-7; D gene uncertain. V was cut by 0 bases and J by 5 bases, with 8 bases left in between. Germline CDR1 reads LGHNA; CDR2 reads YNFKEQ. The CDR3 is made up of 13 amino acids. The CDR3 spells CASSQDPPNEQYF. For the CDR3, the DNA is TGTGCCAGCAGCCAAGACCCCCCCAACGAGCAGTACTTC.

The CDR3 spells CSARGTEDTQYF. As DNA, the CDR3 is TGCAGTGCTAGGGGGACTGAAGATACGCAGTATTTT. J is TRBJ2-3 and V is TRBV20-1; possible D gene TRBD2, 6 bases. V was pared by 3 bases and J by 5 bases, with 9 bases between. This CDR3 region has 12 residues. Germline-derived CDR1 and CDR2 are DFQATT and SNEGSKA (reference sequence).

The sample holds a few counts of this clonotype. V gene TRBV29-1 combines with J gene TRBJ2-5; 7 bases line up with TRBD1. The V segment lost 3 bases and the J segment 7 bases; nucleotides outside the gene matches: 5. The CDR3 is 12 amino acids. CDR1 is SQVTM and CDR2 is ANQGSEA in the germline V gene. DNA of the CDR3: TGCAGCGTTGACAGGGGGTATGGGACCCAGTACTTC. Its protein product is CSVDRGYGTQYF.

This clonotype was counted a single time. This chain uses TRBV7-3 with TRBJ2-3, with 8 bases that match TRBD1. This CDR3 has 14 amino acids. V shed 2 bases and J 4 bases; nucleotides not matched to a gene: 2. Per the germline V gene, CDR1 is SGHTA and CDR2 is FQGTGA. CDR3 bases: TGTGCCAGCAGCTTACACAGGGGGTCAGATACGCAGTATTTT. Its protein is CASSLHRGSDTQYF.

The V and J genes are TRBV5-4 and TRBJ2-5, with 12 positions matching TRBD2. Germline values: CDR1 SGHNT, CDR2 YYREEE (reference sequence). V shed 2 bases, J shed 6 bases, and the junction held 8 bases outside the gene matches. CDR3 size: 16 residues. CDR3 DNA sequence: TGTGCCAGCAGCTTTCAACTACTAGCGGGGGGACAGACCCAGTACTTC. This gives the protein CASSFQLLAGGQTQYF.